Detailed here is one TCR beta chain. Its specificity is unknown. Measured with immunoSEQ multiplex PCR; TCRdb has only the in-frame clones, and not every one. The sample holds over 70,000 clones, around 87% seen once. The junction had 11 bases not matched to a gene; V was cut back by 5 bases and J by 4 bases. The CDR3 has 18 residues. Germline CDR1 is SGHVS and CDR2 is FNYEAQ. The data derive from a study of OX40 agonist ivuxolimab in advanced cancers. In the study overall: Each patient was given ivuxolimab into a vein every 2 weeks, at 0.01 to 10 mg/kg.

Study-level results: Dose levels from 0.1 to 3.0 mg/kg saw CD4+ and CD8+ blood T cells expand clonally by week 6.

The chain joins TRBV7-6 to TRBJ2-1; 13 bases are a match to TRBD2. Material: CD4+ or CD8+ T cells sorted from blood, obtained in a trial of the OX40 agonist ivuxolimab. The clonotype originates from an adult with an advanced solid tumor such as melanoma, head and neck, liver or kidney cancer. CDR3 DNA sequence: TGTGCCAGCAGCCTGGGGACAGGGACTAGCGGGGCTTACAATGAGCAGTTCTTC. Translated: CASSLGTGTSGAYNEQFF.